This TCR beta chain derives from a study of blood T cell repertoires in COVID-19. In the source study's methods: Reference gene primers were amplified, and this amplification served to estimate nucleated cell counts. Produced via immunoSEQ multiplex PCR; TCRdb's table is partial and in-frame only. V, J and clone size reflect that table, while D and trimming were determined from the DNA. The sample yields some 250,000 clones, roughly 90% seen once. V lost 1 base, J lost 3 bases, and 18 bases lay in between. CDR1 is LNHNV and CDR2 is YYDKDF in the germline V gene (reference sequence). This CDR3 has 17 amino acids.

The source is a woman younger than 45 with acute or convalescent COVID-19. Specimen: peripheral blood. The chain couples TRBV15 to TRBJ1-1; D not resolved. The CDR3 here is CATSRGRSSGKHTEAFF. The CDR3 nucleotides read TGTGCCACCAGCAGAGGAAGGTCTTCCGGGAAGCACACTGAAGCTTTCTTT.